This TCR beta chain originates from a study of low-dose radiotherapy and immunotherapy resistance in tumors (dated by TCRdb to 2021 to 2024). General notes on the study: In Cohort 1, 0.5 Gy per fraction was delivered every 2 weeks, and a total PTV dose of 6.5 Gy was prescribed. Patients in Cohort 2 were given 1 Gy per fraction every two weeks, for a total of 13 Gy across 26 weeks. Nivolumab and ipilimumab were both given intravenously, with nivolumab at a 240 mg flat dose every two weeks and ipilimumab at 1 mg/kg every six weeks. Every two weeks, patients got intravenous cyclophosphamide at 200 mg/m2, given one day ahead of each radiation and immunotherapy administration. Starting on cycle 1 day 1, patients took 300 mg of aspirin by mouth once a day for four cycles. The trial did not randomize participants into treatment groups. Eight patients were included in the translational analysis, namely three from the first dose cohort plus the first five from the second dose cohort.

This clonotype came up many times. Its antigen is still unknown. Nothing much larger sits one base from this clone, and base qualities are not available. CDR1 and CDR2, per the germline V gene, are MNHEY and SVGEGT. From cysteine to phenylalanine, the CDR3 is 16 amino acids long. The DNA shown is the 48-base CDR3, in frame from base 1. Trimming takes 6 bases from V and 0 bases from J, and the germline ends sit 16 bases apart. The time point label on this specimen signifies: before trial treatment. Donors were enrolled in RACIN, a single-arm phase I dose-escalation trial in which nivolumab, ipilimumab, aspirin, low-dose cyclophosphamide and low-dose radiotherapy were combined. Patients with advanced, TIL-negative solid tumors were considered eligible. First-strand cDNA was synthesized using Superscript III and a set of TRAV- and TRBV-specific primers, so that both TCRalpha and TCRbeta chains were covered. TCRs were amplified with Phusion for roughly 20 PCR cycles using a constant-region primer together with the adapter attached to the V primers. The MessageAmp II aRNA Amplification Kit was used to amplify the isolated mRNA, with in vitro transcription run for roughly 16 hours at 37 degrees C. The Dynabeads mRNA DIRECT Purification Kit was used to isolate mRNA for TCR sequencing. Indexed Illumina adapters were added in a second approximately 26-cycle Phusion PCR, and the resulting products were purified with AMPure XP beads. Deep sequencing of the TCRalpha and TCRbeta libraries was carried out on an Illumina MiniSeq instrument. The study's own analysis went as follows. Custom Perl scripts pooled TCR sequences encoding the same protein, removed out-of-frame sequences and computed each clonotype's abundance. Any TCR sequence backed by just one read was left out of the analysis. Repertoire metrics included Shannon entropy, Gini index, clonality, richness, and frequency of TCRs shared between repertoires. TCRdb took the public reads, trimmed them with fastp at Q25, ran MiXCR for clone calling and kept in-frame beta chains. Records with the same CDR3 protein are collapsed into one entry carrying the most frequent genes and DNA. Clone size and V and J calls follow TCRdb, not the original study. This sample gives tens of thousands of distinct CDR3 sequences in total; just under 9.5% of them show up just once. The top ten clonotypes cover under 1.1% of the sample.

Specimen: PBMCs, collected before treatment. This TCR came from a male donor with prostate cancer. The sequence is built from TRBV6-2 or TRBV6-3 and TRBJ2-3; the best D guess is TRBD2, with 5 bases matching. The CDR3 has the sequence CASSRTRLTSTDTQYF. The DNA is as follows: TGTGCCAGCAGCCGAACTAGGCTGACTAGCACAGATACGCAGTATTTT.